Each of the 27 T cell receptor beta chains below was sequenced from the same sample in a study of T cells after yellow fever vaccination. TCRdb fed the 5' RACE reads into MiXCR, producing one record per CDR3 protein. The table has 30,000 or so distinct CDR3 sequences, 4% to 4.5% seen once. This specimen consisted of CD8+ T cells sorted from PBMCs, obtained 5 days after the yellow fever booster vaccination. Receptor source: a man aged 25 to 45 who received the YFV17D yellow fever vaccine.

In this sample, this clonotype turned up many times. The chain uses TRBV7-3 and TRBJ1-6, with TRBD1 identical over 8 bases. The CDR3 sequence is 16 residues long. Trimming at V came to 2 bases and at J to 7 bases, leaving 7 bases not matched to a gene. Germline V gene sequence: CDR1 SGHTA, CDR2 FQGTGA. The CDR3: CASSLPRQGQNSPLHF. Written as DNA, the CDR3 is TGTGCCAGCAGCTTACCCAGACAGGGGCAGAATTCACCCCTCCACTTT.

This clonotype was found many times. The CDR3 DNA reads TGCAGTGCAATCGACAGGGAGGCCGACGGCTACACCTTC. Translated, it gives CSAIDREADGYTF. This chain connects TRBV20-1 to TRBJ1-2; 7 bases are shared with TRBD1. Germline V gene lookup returns CDR1 DFQATT and CDR2 SNEGSKA (reference sequence). The CDR3 loop spans 13 amino acids. V shed 6 bases and J 8 bases; nucleotides not matched to a gene: 12.

This clonotype has a count of ten or more. The chain carries TRBV25-1 and TRBJ2-1; D is unclear. The germline CDR1 and CDR2 sequences are MGHDK and SYGVNS. The CDR3 has 15 amino acids. The germline V and J ends were trimmed by 4 bases and 0 bases, with 10 bases remaining between them. The CDR3 sequence: CASSGDLSSYNEQFF. The CDR3 DNA sequence: TGTGCCAGCAGTGGCGACTTAAGCTCCTACAATGAGCAGTTCTTC.

In this sample, this clonotype turned up many times. This chain links TRBV4-3 with TRBJ2-5; D is unclear. V lost 1 base and J 5 bases, leaving 8 bases between the germline ends. The germline gives CDR1 LGHNA, CDR2 YSLEER. The CDR3 is 13 residues long. CDR3 in amino acids: CASSQGVEETQYF. CDR3 coding DNA: TGCGCCAGCAGCCAAGGAGTGGAGGAGACCCAGTACTTC.

This clonotype was counted at least ten times. The gene calls are TRBV6-5 and TRBJ2-1; 8 nucleotides match TRBD1. V was pared by 6 bases and J by 3 bases, with 10 bases of the junction left unmatched. The CDR3 spans 16 residues. Germline-derived CDR1 and CDR2 are MNHEY and SVGAGI. DNA for the CDR3: TGTGCCAGCAGCGCGTCCGGGACAGGTTTCTACAATGAGCAGTTCTTC. This codes for CASSASGTGFYNEQFF.

This clonotype was counted at least ten times. The chain employs TRBV18 and TRBJ2-1; TRBD2 aligns across 16 bases. The V and J ends lost 5 bases and 7 bases, in that order; junction bases with no gene match: 14. Germline V lookup: CDR1 KGHSH, CDR2 LQKENI. The CDR3 spans 19 residues. The CDR3 DNA sequence: TGTGCCAGCTCATCTATGGGACTAGCGGGAGGGCCTGTTAAAAATGAGCAGTTCTTC. Translating it yields CASSSMGLAGGPVKNEQFF.

This clonotype was seen ten or more times. This chain connects TRBV9 to TRBJ2-7; 9 positions agree with TRBD1. The CDR3 is made up of 18 amino acids. The germline V gene encodes CDR1 SGDLS and CDR2 YYNGEE. Losses at the gene ends were 0 bases for V and 2 bases for J; bases not matched to a gene: 12. CDR3 region: CASSVGTGGGSTPYEQYF. The DNA of the CDR3 is TGTGCCAGCAGCGTAGGCACAGGGGGCGGGAGTACCCCCTACGAGCAGTACTTC. Full variable domain (missing parts from reference TRBV9 and TRBJ2-7): DSGVTQTPKHLITATGQRVTLRCSPRSGDLSVYWYQQSLDQGLQFLIQYYNGEERAKGNILERFSAQQFPDLHSELNLSSLELGDSALYFCASSVGTGGGSTPYEQYFGPGTRLTVT.

This clonotype occurred many times. J is TRBJ1-1 and V is TRBV20-1; a possible D gene is TRBD1 (6 bases). V shed 6 bases and J shed 4 bases, with 15 bases lying between them. The CDR3 consists of 13 residues. Germline CDR1 and CDR2: DFQATT and SNEGSKA (reference sequence). This chain's CDR3 is CSAAGVVGTEAFF. CDR3 nucleotides: TGCAGTGCGGCAGGGGTGGTGGGCACTGAAGCTTTCTTT.

Many counts were recorded for this clonotype. The rearrangement links TRBV7-2 to TRBJ2-7, with 10 bases matching TRBD2. This CDR3 is built from 13 residues. Germline lookup yields CDR1 SGHTA and CDR2 FQGNSA. V trimming: 5 bases; J trimming: 6 bases; junction bases outside the gene matches: 4. The CDR3 sequence: CASSQGLALEQYF. Here the CDR3 DNA reads TGTGCCAGCAGCCAGGGACTAGCGCTCGAGCAGTACTTC.

The sample holds many counts of this clonotype. The chain combines TRBV4-1 with TRBJ2-7; 14 nucleotides match TRBD2. CDR1 and CDR2 (germline): MGHRA, YSYEKL. With 1 base clipped from V and 6 bases from J, the junction kept 8 bases outside the gene matches. There are 17 residues in the CDR3. The CDR3 protein is CASSQVEGLAGESEQYF. DNA for the CDR3: TGCGCCAGCAGCCAAGTTGAGGGACTAGCGGGAGAAAGCGAGCAGTACTTC.

This clonotype was found many times. This chain connects TRBV27 to TRBJ2-7; 10 bases match TRBD2. This CDR3 is 16 amino acids long. Losses at the gene ends were 6 bases for V and 3 bases for J; bases not matched to a gene: 11. Looked up from germline, CDR1 is MNHEY and CDR2 is SMNVEV (reference sequence). CDR3 amino acids: CASSVLPGTSDYEQYF. The DNA of the CDR3 is TGTGCCAGCAGCGTGCTCCCCGGGACTAGCGACTACGAGCAGTACTTC.

This clonotype was seen at least ten times. V usage is TRBV4-3 and J usage is TRBJ1-3; no definite D call. The germline V and J ends were trimmed by 5 bases and 0 bases, with 11 bases remaining between them. CDR3 length equals 15 residues. From germline, CDR1 is LGHNA and CDR2 YSLEER. CDR3 protein: CASSSTGDSGNTIYF. The CDR3 DNA sequence: TGCGCCAGCAGCTCGACGGGAGACTCTGGAAACACCATATATTTT.

As to this clonotype: It may be a read error: a sequence one base away is much more abundant. The V gene is TRBV12-3 or TRBV12-4, the J gene TRBJ2-3; D ambiguous. The CDR3 consists of 12 residues. CDR3 DNA sequence: TGTGCCAGCTCTCCAATCACAGAGACGCAGTATTTT. Protein: CASSPITETQYF.

This clonotype came up many times. This chain connects TRBV7-2 to TRBJ2-3; D gene ambiguous. Trimming removed 8 bases at V and 1 base at J, with 4 bases between. The CDR3 runs to 11 residues. Germline loops: CDR1 SGHTA, CDR2 FQGNSA. CDR3 bases: TGTGCCAGCTACGGCACAGATACGCAGTATTTT. Its protein is CASYGTDTQYF.

Many counts were recorded for this clonotype. This sequence joins TRBV19 and TRBJ2-7; maybe TRBD2 (5 bases). Trimming shortened V by 6 bases and J by 0 bases, and 9 bases separated the two germline ends. Germline CDR1 and CDR2: LNHDA and SQIVND (reference sequence). The CDR3 runs to 13 residues. The CDR3 here is CASRPGSSYEQYF. The CDR3 region has the DNA TGTGCCAGTAGACCGGGGAGCTCCTACGAGCAGTACTTC.

This clonotype was recorded at least ten times. The gene calls are TRBV9 and TRBJ2-7, with 8 nucleotides matching TRBD1. With 4 bases clipped from V and 13 bases from J, the junction kept 10 bases outside the gene matches. Germline V gene sequence: CDR1 SGDLS, CDR2 YYNGEE. The length of the CDR3 is 12 residues. CDR3 amino acids: CASSTRQGFLYF. The CDR3 DNA is TGTGCCAGCAGCACAAGACAGGGGTTTTTATACTTC.

Only one count was recorded for this clonotype. The V gene is TRBV2, the J gene TRBJ1-2; no clear D. The V end lost 11 bases, the J end lost 2 bases, and 27 bases lay between the germline ends. The CDR3 sequence is 17 residues long. Germline CDR1 reads SNHLY; CDR2 reads FYNNEI. The CDR3 DNA reads TGTGCCTGCTGTTTGCCCCCAGGCCCTAAAGGAAACTATGGCTACACCTTC. Its protein is CACCLPPGPKGNYGYTF.

This clonotype has a count of ten or more. The chain is built from TRBV7-2 and TRBJ2-3; D perhaps matches TRBD2 (6 bases). Trimming took off 6 bases at V and 0 bases at J, with 16 bases between the two ends. Per the germline V gene, CDR1 is SGHTA and CDR2 is FQGNSA. This CDR3 has 16 residues. CDR3 region: CASSSFVAASTDTQYF. The CDR3 region has the DNA TGTGCCAGCAGTTCTTTCGTAGCGGCTAGCACAGATACGCAGTATTTT.

The chain links TRBV5-4 to TRBJ2-5; TRBD2 matches at 10 bases. The CDR3 extends over 17 amino acids. The germline V gene has CDR1 SGHNT and CDR2 YYREEE (reference sequence). V lost 4 bases, J lost 4 bases, and 13 bases stayed unmatched. In DNA form, the CDR3 reads TGTGCCAGCAGCCCTCAACTGGGACTAGCGAGTGGAGAGACCCAGTACTTC. Its protein product is CASSPQLGLASGETQYF.

Many counts were recorded for this clonotype. The V gene is TRBV12-3 or TRBV12-4, the J gene TRBJ2-7; D ambiguous. V gave up 2 bases and J gave up 3 bases, with 11 bases separating them. The CDR3 runs to 14 residues. The CDR3 DNA is TGTGCCAGCAGTTTAATGGGGAACGGCTACGAGCAGTACTTC. This gives the protein CASSLMGNGYEQYF.

This clonotype has a count of ten or more. The rearrangement links TRBV5-6 to TRBJ2-5; perhaps TRBD1 as D (5 bases). Germline CDR1 is SGHDT and CDR2 is YYEEEE. Deletions cut 3 bases from V and 1 base from J, with 22 bases between. The CDR3 contains 18 residues. The DNA for the CDR3 is TGTGCCAGCAGCTCAGCTACTCGGACACTAACCTTCCAAGAGACCCAGTACTTC. Translated: CASSSATRTLTFQETQYF.

This clonotype has ten or more counts. The rearrangement joins TRBV3-1 to TRBJ1-2; 8 positions agree with TRBD1. Germline V CDR1 and CDR2: LGHDT, YNNKEL (reference sequence). The CDR3 sequence is 16 residues long. After removal of 3 bases from V and 1 base from J, the junction contained 7 bases not matched to a gene. CDR3 protein: CASSQTQGAFNYGYTF. The CDR3 DNA follows: TGTGCCAGCAGCCAGACCCAGGGGGCGTTTAACTATGGCTACACCTTC.

This rearrangement joins TRBV29-1 to TRBJ1-5; a weak D match, TRBD1 (5 bases). The CDR3 runs 13 residues. Germline values: CDR1 SQVTM, CDR2 ANQGSEA. Trimming cost V 7 bases and J 4 bases, with 14 bases left between them. The CDR3 loop is CSALGAVNQPQHF. The CDR3 DNA reads TGCAGCGCCCTTGGGGCAGTAAATCAGCCCCAGCATTTT.

Many counts were recorded for this clonotype. The J gene is TRBJ2-4, the V gene TRBV5-6; D might be TRBD1 (6 bases). With 0 bases removed from V and 6 bases from J, the gap between germline ends came to 16 bases. This CDR3 has 16 amino acids. Germline V gene sequence: CDR1 SGHDT, CDR2 YYEEEE. The CDR3 nucleotides read TGTGCCAGCAGCTTGGAGTTGGAACAGGGTGCAAACATTCAGTACTTC. Amino acid sequence: CASSLELEQGANIQYF.

This clonotype occurred many times. V usage is TRBV5-5 and J usage is TRBJ1-1; D is undetermined. Trimming cost V 3 bases and J 3 bases, with 9 bases left between them. The CDR3 consists of 13 residues. Germline CDR1 SGHKS, CDR2 YYEKEE (reference sequence). The CDR3 is CASSSTVYTEAFF. The DNA of the CDR3 is TGTGCCAGCAGCTCGACCGTATACACTGAAGCTTTCTTT.

This clonotype was observed at least ten times. The rearrangement uses TRBV9 and TRBJ2-5; TRBD2 is a possible D gene (6 bases). Germline CDR1 is SGDLS and CDR2 is YYNGEE. CDR3 size: 15 residues. Trimming pared 3 bases from V and 5 bases from J, leaving 17 bases between. CDR3 DNA sequence: TGTGCCAGCAGCGGCTCCGGGACCCGGGGGGAGACCCAGTACTTC. This translates into CASSGSGTRGETQYF.

This clonotype was recorded many times. The chain uses TRBV29-1 and TRBJ2-3, with a weak D call TRBD2 (6 bases). The CDR3 is 14 amino acids. Germline CDR1 is SQVTM and CDR2 is ANQGSEA. Between the trimmed V and J ends, which lost 6 bases and 1 base, there was a span of 14 bases. The CDR3 loop is CSVHGGPGTDTQYF. In DNA form, the CDR3 reads TGCAGCGTCCACGGGGGTCCGGGCACAGATACGCAGTATTTT.